The clone carrying this T cell receptor beta chain was observed a single time. This sample was included in a study of blood T cell repertoires in COVID-19. Method: immunoSEQ multiplex PCR; TCRdb's copy keeps in-frame clones and lacks some. The sample holds around 200,000 clones, roughly nine tenths seen once. The V gene's germline CDR1 is LNHDA and CDR2 SQIVND (reference sequence). Between the trimmed V and J ends, which lost 2 bases and 7 bases, there was a span of 14 bases. The CDR3 extends over 14 amino acids. The chain employs TRBV19 and TRBJ1-2; tentative D call: TRBD1 (6 bases). This TCR was sampled from a woman aged 55 to 70 with COVID-19, enrolled during active disease. Sequencing was done on a sample of peripheral blood. This CDR3 reads CASSISQGRAGYTF. As DNA, the CDR3 is TGTGCCAGTAGTATATCCCAGGGGCGGGCTGGCTACACCTTC.